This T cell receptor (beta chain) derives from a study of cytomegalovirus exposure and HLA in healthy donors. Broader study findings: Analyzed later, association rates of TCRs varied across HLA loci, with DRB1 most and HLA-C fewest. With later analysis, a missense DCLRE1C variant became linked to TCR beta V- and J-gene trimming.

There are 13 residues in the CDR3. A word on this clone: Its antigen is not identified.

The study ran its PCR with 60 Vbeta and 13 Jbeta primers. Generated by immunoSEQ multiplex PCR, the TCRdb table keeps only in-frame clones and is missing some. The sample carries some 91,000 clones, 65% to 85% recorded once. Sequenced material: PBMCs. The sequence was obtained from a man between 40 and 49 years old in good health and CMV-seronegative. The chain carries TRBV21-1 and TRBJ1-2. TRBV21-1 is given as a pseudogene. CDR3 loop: CASGYHRSYGYTF. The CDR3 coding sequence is TGTGCCAGCGGGTATCATAGGAGCTATGGCTACACCTTC.